Described below is a single T cell receptor (beta chain) sequence and its context. Its target antigen remains unknown. Base qualities are not provided; no much larger clone lies one nucleotide away. This sample is drawn from a study of blood T cells in healthy people across ages (dated by TCRdb to about 2015). About the investigation overall: In model experiments, template switching captured roughly one uniquely barcoded TCR beta cDNA molecule for every two T cells. To track age-related changes in TCR beta repertoire diversity, the study relied on deep sequencing normalized with unique cDNA molecular identifiers. Four age groups were formed from the donors: young (average about 15 years), middle-aged (around 40), aged (around 62) and long-lived (around 82). To avoid experimental bias, donors of different ages were distributed randomly across sequencing lanes. For two donors (one aged 18 to 29 and one aged 80 or older), the study analyzed two additional independent replicas of 1 million unique cDNA reads from the same blood draw.

Library preparation used 5' RACE. TCRdb names Illumina HiSeq 2500 as the instrument used. A second PCR of roughly 7 to 11 cycles was performed with a sample-barcoded 5' primer and a J-beta primer mix. A template-switch 5' adaptor carrying 12 random nucleotides introduced a unique molecular identifier onto each TCR beta cDNA molecule. Each sample yielded at least 3 million CDR3-containing paired-end reads. All of the RNA was converted into first-strand cDNA using the Mint cDNA synthesis kit, with a TRBC-specific oligonucleotide serving as the primer. All cDNA was treated with uracil-DNA glycosylase and then went through a first 18-cycle PCR with the universal primers M1SS and BC2_uni_R. Regarding the original processing steps: Normalization of each sample was performed by random selection of 1 million high-quality reads, each carrying a distinct molecular identifier. Reads sharing molecular identifiers were discarded rather than binned into consensus sequences. MiTCR, run with a Q25 quality threshold and the strictest error-elimination algorithm, handled CDR3 identification, clonotype clustering and error correction. Lower-bound total TCR beta diversity was estimated with a nonparametric unseen species model using Euler transformation. TCRdb applied fastp at Q25 and MiXCR to the public reads, then kept only in-frame beta chains. Rows merge per CDR3 protein into single entries with the most common DNA and genes. None of the V and J calls come from the authors' own analysis; TCRdb made them. The sample has 750,000 to 950,000 distinct CDR3 sequences on record, approximately 53% of them singletons. About 42% of the sample lies in the top ten.

What the work shows at the level of the full study, not this receptor alone: There was a strong correlation between observed TCR beta diversity and the percentage of naive T cells measured by flow cytometry. Compared with the aged group, the long-lived group had more naive CD4+ T cells, fewer expanded clones and increased TCR diversity, a pattern suggesting age selection. Estimates of total diversity from one million sequenced T cells were regarded as lower bounds and underestimates. Since profiling was done on bulk unsorted PBMCs, naive and antigen-experienced compartments could not be conclusively compared. Donor CMV infection status was unknown, potentially confounding age-related changes in expanded clonotypes. As age increased, observed TCR beta diversity per million T cells dropped in a roughly linear way, and a significant reduction was already evident by age 40.

Systemically healthy Caucasian individuals from Russia, 39 in total and aged about 6 to 90 years, were included as donors. Each donor gave around 9.8 milliliters of peripheral blood, collected into EDTA-treated Vacutainer tubes. Ficoll-Paque density-gradient centrifugation was used to isolate PBMCs, with at least 7 million obtained per sample. Trizol reagent was used to extract total RNA from the PBMCs, yielding at least 6 micrograms per sample. For every donor, flow cytometry on a PBMC aliquot measured the percentage of naive CD45RAhigh/CD27high T cells. This clonotype was obtained from a man of 80 years or more in good health. Specimen: blood.

The CDR3 protein is CASSLTSAGYNEQFF. The DNA sequence is TGTGCCAGCAGCCTAACTAGCGCAGGCTACAATGAGCAGTTCTTC. The chain is encoded by TRBV7-9 joined to TRBJ2-1; the junction holds 7 bases that match TRBD2. The CDR3 starts with the cysteine, ends with the phenylalanine, and has 15 residues. The read is trimmed to its CDR3 DNA, 45 bases read in frame from base 1. From V the trimming removes 5 bases and from J it removes 3 bases, while the gene matches leave 7 bases of the junction unaccounted for. CDR1 and CDR2 (SEHNR, FQNEAQ) derive from the germline V gene (reference sequence).